This TCR beta chain was captured by sequencing in a study of cytomegalovirus exposure and HLA in healthy donors. Notes on the study in general: Some segments of the V type, notably TRBV6-2 and TRBV6-3, were excluded as indistinguishable. Researchers had no immune exposure information except CMV serostatus available.

The primer mix had 60 Vbeta and 13 Jbeta primers. Assay: immunoSEQ multiplex PCR; the TCRdb copy retains only in-frame clones and omits some. The sample lists more than 150,000 clones, roughly 84% occurring once. Germline CDR1 reads GTSNPN; CDR2 reads SVGIG (reference sequence). This CDR3 has 14 residues. A remark on this clone: Antigen: not known.

This chain joins TRBV30 and TRBJ2-2; 10 nucleotides align to TRBD2. Sequenced material: PBMCs. This sequence originates from a boy between 5 and 17 years old in good health and CMV-seronegative. This CDR3 reads CAGGASGGHGELFF. In DNA, the CDR3 is TGTGCGGGGGGGGCTAGCGGGGGTCACGGGGAGCTGTTTTTT.